The 24 T cell receptor beta chains below come from one sample, sequenced in a study of T cell responses to AZD1222 COVID-19 vaccine. Clones were read by immunoSEQ multiplex PCR, and TCRdb kept only the in-frame ones, dropping some. The data contain around 150,000 clones, roughly 92% of them singletons. Sample: peripheral blood, taken on day 0 of AZD1222 vaccination. The receptors were gathered from an adult in good health.

The chain has TRBV5-6 and TRBJ1-5; the D is unclear. Germline CDR1 reads SGHDT; CDR2 reads YYEEEE. Trimming stripped 2 bases from V and 1 base from J, with 13 bases between. The CDR3 contains 16 residues. The CDR3 spells CASSFRTIESNQPQHF. In DNA, the CDR3 is TGTGCCAGCAGCTTCCGGACTATAGAAAGCAATCAGCCCCAGCATTTT.

J is TRBJ1-1 and V is TRBV6-5; no reliable D call. The CDR3 loop spans 10 amino acids. Looked up from germline, CDR1 is MNHEY and CDR2 is SVGAGI. V lost 6 bases, J lost 7 bases, and 6 bases lay in between. The CDR3 nucleotides read TGTGCCAGCAGCGACCTTGAAGCTTTCTTT. It translates to CASSDLEAFF.

The chain employs TRBV5-6 and TRBJ2-7, with D possibly being TRBD1 or TRBD2 (5 bases each). Germline assignment: CDR1 SGHDT and CDR2 YYEEEE. V gave up 2 bases and J gave up 1 base, with 16 bases separating them. This CDR3 contains 16 residues. This CDR3 is CASSFFGAPSSYEQYV. Written as DNA, the CDR3 is TGTGCCAGCAGCTTTTTCGGGGCTCCCTCTTCCTACGAGCAGTACGTC.

This chain links TRBV19 with TRBJ2-2; 8 bases agree with TRBD2. The CDR3 loop spans 15 amino acids. The ends lost 9 bases at V and 5 bases at J; junction bases unmatched: 11. Germline values: CDR1 LNHDA, CDR2 SQIVND (reference sequence). CDR3 loop: CASMPGTRGTGELFF. The DNA for the CDR3 is TGTGCCAGCATGCCGGGGACTAGGGGTACCGGGGAGCTGTTTTTT.

The CDR3: CSVEGYRVDYGYTF. CDR3 nucleotide sequence: TGCAGCGTTGAAGGGTACAGGGTTGACTATGGCTACACCTTC. The chain carries TRBV29-1 and TRBJ1-2; possible D gene TRBD1, 6 bases. Trimming left V 1 base short and J 3 bases short, with 12 bases between. Germline V CDR1 and CDR2: SQVTM, ANQGSEA. The length of the CDR3 is 14 residues.

The chain uses TRBV27 and TRBJ1-5; 7 bases match TRBD1. From germline, CDR1 is MNHEY and CDR2 SMNVEV (reference sequence). J was trimmed by 6 bases and V by 6 bases; bases with no gene match: 11. CDR3 length: 15 residues. The CDR3 is CASSLGQRDGQPQHF. The CDR3 coding sequence is TGTGCCAGCAGCTTGGGACAGAGGGATGGTCAGCCCCAGCATTTT.

This sequence joins TRBV10-3 and TRBJ2-2; D may be TRBD1 (6 bases). This CDR3 is 18 amino acids long. With 1 base removed from V and 0 bases from J, the gap between germline ends came to 15 bases. Germline V gene data show CDR1 as ENHRY and CDR2 as SYGVKD. CDR3: CAISELLGHRANTGELFF. The CDR3, as DNA: TGTGCCATCAGTGAGTTGTTGGGACATCGAGCGAACACCGGGGAGCTGTTTTTT.

The gene calls are TRBV29-1 and TRBJ2-1, with D perhaps TRBD1 or TRBD2 (6 bases each). The CDR3 has 16 amino acids. Trimming shortened V by 4 bases and J by 6 bases, and 22 bases separated the two germline ends. CDR1 and CDR2 from the germline V gene are SQVTM and ANQGSEA. This CDR3 reads CSVVVGGGLYANEQFF. The CDR3, as DNA: TGCAGCGTTGTGGTAGGAGGGGGACTTTATGCCAATGAGCAGTTCTTC.

The V gene is TRBV5-1, the J gene TRBJ1-1, with D unresolved. Germline CDR1 reads SGHRS; CDR2 reads YFSETQ. The V end was cut by 4 bases, the J end by 3 bases, with 13 bases between. The CDR3 spans 14 residues. CDR3 sequence reads: CASSERRGDTEAFF. CDR3 nucleotide sequence: TGCGCCAGCAGCGAGAGACGAGGTGACACTGAAGCTTTCTTT.

The gene calls are TRBV11-2 and TRBJ2-1, with D unresolved. V was cut by 4 bases and J by 5 bases, with 9 bases left in between. The CDR3 has 13 residues. Germline V lookup: CDR1 SGHAT, CDR2 FQNNGV. The CDR3 reads CASSSGSHNEQFF. DNA of the CDR3: TGTGCCAGCAGCTCCGGATCCCACAATGAGCAGTTCTTC.

The chain has TRBV29-1 and TRBJ1-4, with 7 bases aligning to TRBD1. CDR1 SQVTM and CDR2 ANQGSEA come from the germline V gene. The CDR3 length is 14 residues. V was clipped by 6 bases and J by 3 bases; unmatched bases: 7. CDR3 DNA sequence: TGCAGCGTCGAAACGACAGGGTCTAATGAAAAACTGTTTTTT. This encodes CSVETTGSNEKLFF. Filled out from reference TRBV29-1 and TRBJ1-4, the complete variable domain reads SAVISQKPSRDICQRGTSLTIQCQVDSQVTMMFWYRQQPGQSLTLIATANQGSEATYESGFVIDKFPISRPNLTFSTLTVSNMSPEDSSIYLCSVETTGSNEKLFFGSGTQLSVL.

This chain joins TRBV7-3 and TRBJ1-1; tentative D call: TRBD1 (6 bases). The CDR3 consists of 14 residues. Trimming took 2 bases from V and 1 from J, leaving 8 bases between them. Germline lookup yields CDR1 SGHTA and CDR2 FQGTGA. The CDR3 DNA reads TGTGCCAGCAGCTTAGGGGGCGAGAACACTGAAGCTTTCTTT. Its protein is CASSLGGENTEAFF.

V is TRBV15 and J is TRBJ1-5; the match to TRBD1 covers 7 bases. Per germline, CDR1 LNHNV and CDR2 YYDKDF (reference sequence). The CDR3 consists of 15 residues. V shed 1 base and J 8 bases; nucleotides not matched to a gene: 8. This chain's CDR3 is CATSRVTGRGEPQHF. The CDR3 DNA reads TGTGCCACCAGCAGAGTGACAGGGAGAGGAGAGCCCCAGCATTTT.

CDR3 nucleotide sequence: TGTGCCAGCAGCGCGACCGCGGGGATTGGGGAGACCCAGTACTTC. This sequence encodes CASSATAGIGETQYF. This chain uses TRBV27 with TRBJ2-5; D possibly corresponds to TRBD2 (6 bases). From germline, CDR1 is MNHEY and CDR2 SMNVEV (reference sequence). This CDR3 spans 15 amino acids. V lost 6 bases to trimming and J lost 5 bases, with 19 bases between them.

This chain's CDR3 is CASRQQGGRTEAFF. The CDR3 nucleotides are TGTGCCAGCAGACAACAGGGAGGCAGGACTGAAGCTTTCTTT. This sequence joins TRBV6-5 and TRBJ1-1; possibly TRBD1 for D (6 bases). With 6 bases removed from V and 5 bases from J, the gap between germline ends came to 16 bases. The CDR3 loop spans 14 amino acids. The germline V gene encodes CDR1 MNHEY and CDR2 SVGAGI.

This chain links TRBV5-1 with TRBJ1-1, with D tentatively TRBD1 (6 bases). This CDR3 contains 13 residues. Germline V lookup: CDR1 SGHRS, CDR2 YFSETQ. Trimming stripped 5 bases from V and 1 base from J, with 9 bases between. The CDR3 DNA reads TGCGCCAGCAGGGGGGGGCCGAACACTGAAGCTTTCTTT. The encoded protein is CASRGGPNTEAFF.

J is TRBJ1-5 and V is TRBV19, with a weak D call TRBD1 (6 bases). The germline gives CDR1 LNHDA, CDR2 SQIVND (reference sequence). This CDR3 is 14 amino acids long. Trimming removed 6 bases from V and 7 bases from J, with 16 bases in between. As DNA, the CDR3 is TGTGCCAGTAGAGGTACAGGGACAAACCAGCCCCAGCATTTT. Protein sequence: CASRGTGTNQPQHF.

This rearrangement joins TRBV19 to TRBJ1-2; D is uncertain. CDR1 LNHDA and CDR2 SQIVND come from the germline V gene (reference sequence). The CDR3 loop spans 14 amino acids. CDR3 loop: CVTHPDRGNYGYTF. The CDR3, as DNA: TGTGTCACCCACCCTGACCGGGGAAACTATGGCTACACCTTC.

The V and J genes are TRBV7-8 and TRBJ1-6; D call uncertain. CDR1 is SGHVS, CDR2 FQNEAQ, per germline. Trimming cost V 1 base and J 7 bases, with 11 bases left between them. The CDR3 is made up of 15 amino acids. The CDR3 region has the DNA TGTGCCAGCAGCTTAGTCGGTATTCCGAATTCACCCCTCCACTTT. Its protein product is CASSLVGIPNSPLHF. Based on the CDR3 plus reference TRBV7-8 and TRBJ1-6, the full variable domain is GAGVSQSPRYKVAKRGQDVALRCDPISGHVSLFWYQQALGQGPEFLTYFQNEAQLDKSGLPSDRFFAERPEGSVSTLKIQRTQQEDSAVYLCASSLVGIPNSPLHFGNGTRLTVT.

V is TRBV5-5 and J is TRBJ1-4; D not resolved. Trimming removed 0 bases at V and 2 bases at J, with 11 bases between. Looked up from germline, CDR1 is SGHKS and CDR2 is YYEKEE (reference sequence). The CDR3 loop spans 16 amino acids. CDR3 in DNA: TGTGCCAGCAGCTTGGCCGGGTGGAGGACTAATGAAAAACTGTTTTTT. This translates into CASSLAGWRTNEKLFF. Supplemented by reference TRBV5-5 and TRBJ1-4, the full variable domain reads DAGVTQSPTHLIKTRGQQVTLRCSPISGHKSVSWYQQVLGQGPQFIFQYYEKEERGRGNFPDRFSARQFPNYSSELNVNALLLGDSALYLCASSLAGWRTNEKLFFGSGTQLSVL.

This clone was observed a single time. V usage is TRBV6-5 and J usage is TRBJ1-2; a weak D match, TRBD1 (5 bases). V was shortened by 6 bases and J by 5 bases, with 13 bases between the two germline ends. CDR3 length: 13 amino acids. CDR1 MNHEY and CDR2 SVGAGI come from the germline V gene. This CDR3 reads CASSSRVGYGYTF. The DNA for the CDR3 is TGTGCCAGCAGCAGCAGGGTGGGGTATGGCTACACCTTC.

The J gene is TRBJ1-1, the V gene TRBV7-2; D is uncertain. V lost 1 base, J lost 7 bases, and 13 bases lay in between. The CDR3 is 14 residues long. Per germline, CDR1 SGHTA and CDR2 FQGNSA. CDR3 DNA: TGTGCCAGCAGCTTAGTGGAGGTCCCGGATGAAGCTTTCTTT. It translates to CASSLVEVPDEAFF.

This clone was observed a single time. The chain uses TRBV2 and TRBJ1-5; no reliable D call. CDR3 length: 17 residues. Trimming removed 6 bases from V and 5 bases from J, with 23 bases in between. The V gene's germline CDR1 is SNHLY and CDR2 FYNNEI. DNA of the CDR3: TGTGCCAGCAGCGATCATGTCTCGTTCACTGGCGATCAGCCCCAGCATTTT. Protein product: CASSDHVSFTGDQPQHF.

This chain uses TRBV6-2 or TRBV6-3 with TRBJ2-7; D may be TRBD2 (5 bases). The CDR3 has 13 amino acids. Between the trimmed V and J ends, which lost 3 bases and 2 bases, there was a span of 8 bases. The V gene's germline CDR1 is MNHEY and CDR2 SVGEGT. CDR3 nucleotides: TGTGCCAGCAGTTATGTCGGGACCTACGAGCAGTACGTC. Its translation is CASSYVGTYEQYV.